Following are 17 T cell receptor beta chains from one sample sequenced in a study of T cells in Graves' hyperthyroidism and ophthalmopathy. Using RNA transcripts as the source, TCR beta CDR3 regions were amplified. First-round RT-PCR of the TCR CDR3 relied on the HTBI primer set. TCRdb reprocessed the multiplex PCR reads with MiXCR, giving one entry per CDR3 protein. The sample lists approximately 300,000 distinct CDR3 sequences; over 15% were seen once. Sequenced material: blood. Receptors originate from a woman between 55 and 75 years old with Graves' ophthalmopathy.

This clonotype showed up just a few times. This chain links TRBV6-2 or TRBV6-3 with TRBJ1-2; no firm D call. The CDR3 length is 16 residues. V lost 2 bases and J lost 4, with 17 bases in between. Germline V gene sequence: CDR1 MNHEY, CDR2 SVGEGT. As DNA, the CDR3 is TGTGCCAGCAGTTACGGGTCTCAGAATGGCGCCTATGGCTACACCTTC. Translated: CASSYGSQNGAYGYTF.

This clonotype was picked up many times. This chain uses TRBV10-3 with TRBJ1-5, with D perhaps TRBD1 (6 bases). Germline CDR1 reads ENHRY; CDR2 reads SYGVKD. The CDR3 runs to 15 residues. The V end lost 6 bases, the J end lost 4 bases, and 16 bases lay between the germline ends. For the CDR3, the DNA is TGTGCCATCAGGGAGGGGACACTTATAAATCAGCCCCAGCATTTT. Translating gives CAIREGTLINQPQHF.

The chain combines TRBV9 with TRBJ1-4; D is unresolved. The V and J ends lost 7 bases and 12 bases respectively, with 10 bases between them. The germline CDR1 and CDR2 sequences are SGDLS and YYNGEE. This CDR3 contains 10 residues. CDR3: CASRWYELFF. The CDR3 nucleotides read TGTGCCAGCCGGTGGTATGAACTGTTTTTT.

The chain links TRBV4-2 to TRBJ2-1; 13 nucleotides line up with TRBD2. Germline V gene data show CDR1 as LGHNA and CDR2 as YNFKEQ. Losses at the gene ends were 1 base for V and 5 bases for J; bases not matched to a gene: 2. The length of the CDR3 is 16 residues. CDR3 in DNA: TGTGCCAGCAGCCAAGGGGGACTAGCGGGACACAATGAGCAGTTCTTC. This translates into CASSQGGLAGHNEQFF.

This chain uses TRBV20-1 with TRBJ1-2; TRBD1 agrees at 10 bases. V dropped 6 bases and J dropped 0; count of bases not matched to a gene: 1. Germline V gene sequence: CDR1 DFQATT, CDR2 SNEGSKA (reference sequence). This CDR3 contains 13 residues. The CDR3 is CSAGTGANYGYTF. As DNA, the CDR3 is TGCAGTGCCGGGACAGGGGCTAACTATGGCTACACCTTC.

The gene calls are TRBV7-2 and TRBJ2-2; D is ambiguous. Trimming took off 1 base at V and 4 bases at J, with 10 bases between the two ends. CDR1 SGHTA and CDR2 FQGNSA come from the germline V gene. The CDR3 covers 15 residues. The CDR3 spells CASSLGVEGTGELFF. The CDR3 DNA sequence: TGTGCCAGCAGCTTAGGTGTTGAAGGCACCGGGGAGCTGTTTTTT. Full variable domain (outside the CDR3, taken from reference TRBV7-2 and TRBJ2-2): GAGVSQSPSNKVTEKGKDVELRCDPISGHTALYWYRQSLGQGLEFLIYFQGNSAPDKSGLPSDRFSAERTGGSVSTLTIQRTQQEDSAVYLCASSLGVEGTGELFFGEGSRLTVL.

The chain recombines TRBV6-1 with TRBJ2-1; 11 positions match TRBD2. This CDR3 comprises 15 residues. Trimming cost V 8 bases and J 4 bases; bases outside gene matches: 7. From germline, CDR1 is MNHNS and CDR2 SASEGT. The CDR3 here is CASGAGLAEYNEQFF. The DNA for the CDR3 is TGTGCCAGCGGCGCGGGACTAGCGGAGTACAATGAGCAGTTCTTC.

At least ten counts were recorded for this clonotype. The gene calls are TRBV11-2 and TRBJ2-1; 9 bases are shared with TRBD2. The V gene's germline CDR1 is SGHAT and CDR2 FQNNGV. Unmatched junction bases numbered 4, after V lost 0 bases and J lost 7 bases. The length of the CDR3 is 15 residues. CDR3: CASSLDLAGRNEQFF. The CDR3 region has the DNA TGTGCCAGCAGCTTAGATCTAGCGGGGCGAAATGAGCAGTTCTTC.

This clonotype was detected many times. The chain couples TRBV7-2 to TRBJ1-1; the D gene is possibly TRBD1 (6 bases). CDR1 is SGHTA, CDR2 FQGNSA, per germline. V was cut by 6 bases and J by 4 bases, with 12 bases left in between. This CDR3 region has 13 residues. CDR3 amino acids: CASRPTGFTEAFF. The CDR3 DNA follows: TGTGCCAGCAGACCCACAGGGTTCACTGAAGCTTTCTTT. Full variable domain (outside the CDR3, taken from reference TRBV7-2 and TRBJ1-1): GAGVSQSPSNKVTEKGKDVELRCDPISGHTALYWYRQSLGQGLEFLIYFQGNSAPDKSGLPSDRFSAERTGGSVSTLTIQRTQQEDSAVYLCASRPTGFTEAFFGQGTRLTVV.

This clonotype was counted ten times or more. The rearrangement links TRBV7-8 to TRBJ2-3, with 9 bases that match TRBD2. CDR3 size: 16 residues. The germline CDR1 and CDR2 sequences are SGHVS and FQNEAQ. Trimming at V came to 2 bases and at J to 2 bases, leaving 5 bases not matched to a gene. The DNA of the CDR3 is TGTGCCAGCAGCTTATCCAGCGGGAGGTCCACAGATACGCAGTATTTT. Its protein product is CASSLSSGRSTDTQYF. The variable domain in full, completed from reference TRBV7-8 and TRBJ2-3, reads GAGVSQSPRYKVAKRGQDVALRCDPISGHVSLFWYQQALGQGPEFLTYFQNEAQLDKSGLPSDRFFAERPEGSVSTLKIQRTQQEDSAVYLCASSLSSGRSTDTQYFGPGTRLTVL.

The chain has TRBV7-9 and TRBJ2-2; either TRBD1 or TRBD2 may supply D (5 bases each). V was trimmed by 8 bases and J by 3 bases, leaving 10 bases between them. The CDR3 covers 13 residues. The germline CDR1 and CDR2 sequences are SEHNR and FQNEAQ (reference sequence). For the CDR3, the DNA is TGTGCCAGCTGCCAGGGAGACACCGGGGAGCTGTTTTTT. Translation: CASCQGDTGELFF.

This chain links TRBV9 with TRBJ2-7, with D possibly called TRBD1 or TRBD2 (5 bases each). The V end lost 0 bases, the J end lost 7 bases, and 20 bases lay between the germline ends. The CDR3 runs 16 residues. Germline V gene data show CDR1 as SGDLS and CDR2 as YYNGEE. The CDR3 loop reads CASSVGGWGTSGEQYF. The CDR3 nucleotides are TGTGCCAGCAGCGTAGGAGGGTGGGGGACCTCAGGGGAGCAGTACTTC.

This clonotype was picked up many times. V is TRBV7-2 and J is TRBJ2-7, with 7 nucleotides matching TRBD1. The CDR3 is 14 residues long. Germline values: CDR1 SGHTA, CDR2 FQGNSA. The V and J ends lost 5 bases and 1 base, in that order; junction bases with no gene match: 5. This CDR3 reads CASSKRGQSYEQYF. The CDR3 region has the DNA TGTGCCAGCAGCAAAAGGGGACAGTCCTACGAGCAGTACTTC. The variable domain in full, with the rest retrieved from reference TRBV7-2 and TRBJ2-7, is GAGVSQSPSNKVTEKGKDVELRCDPISGHTALYWYRQSLGQGLEFLIYFQGNSAPDKSGLPSDRFSAERTGGSVSTLTIQRTQQEDSAVYLCASSKRGQSYEQYFGPGTRLTVT.

This clonotype has only one observation. The chain carries TRBV6-5 and TRBJ2-2, with no clear D. The CDR3 has 13 residues. V gave up 8 bases and J gave up 6 bases, with 13 bases separating them. Germline lookup yields CDR1 MNHEY and CDR2 SVGAGI. CDR3 nucleotide sequence: TGTGCCAGCGGCTACCCCAATTCCGGGGAGCTGTTTTTT. It codes for CASGYPNSGELFF.

This clonotype was counted a few times. The chain combines TRBV6-1 with TRBJ2-7, with 11 bases matching TRBD2. This CDR3 comprises 15 residues. Per germline, CDR1 MNHNS and CDR2 SASEGT. Trimming took 0 bases from V and 3 from J; bases not matched to a gene: 1. The CDR3 region has the DNA TGTGCCAGCAGTGAAGCCACTAGCGGGGGCTACGAGCAGTACTTC. Translated: CASSEATSGGYEQYF.

This clonotype was counted ten times or more. The chain is built from TRBV28 and TRBJ1-2, with D unresolved. Looked up from germline, CDR1 is MDHEN and CDR2 is SYDVKM. The V and J ends lost 6 bases and 0 bases respectively, with 17 bases between them. CDR3 length: 16 residues. CDR3 loop: CASSSPSFVANYGYTF. CDR3 bases: TGTGCCAGCAGCTCCCCCTCCTTCGTAGCTAACTATGGCTACACCTTC.

For this clonotype: This may come from a read error, since a much larger clone is one base off. The rearrangement links TRBV28 to TRBJ2-5; D might be TRBD2 (6 bases). CDR3 length equals 14 residues. The germline V gene encodes CDR1 MDHEN and CDR2 SYDVKM. The germline V and J ends were trimmed by 5 bases and 3 bases, with 13 bases remaining between them. The CDR3 loop reads CASSEVTGEETQYF. CDR3 nucleotide sequence: TGTGCCAGCAGTGAAGTGACGGGGGAAGAGACCCAGTACTTC.